This TCR beta chain was documented in a study of OX40 agonist ivuxolimab in advanced cancers. Background on the study: Prior checkpoint blockade (anti-PD-1, anti-PD-L1 or anti-CTLA-4) was permitted; around 40% had it.

The assay was immunoSEQ multiplex PCR, and TCRdb's table has in-frame clones only and misses some. This repertoire shows more than 80,000 clones, about 90% found once; its top ten account for 1.5% to 2%. Germline assignment: CDR1 MRHNA and CDR2 SNTAGT. With 6 bases removed from V and 0 bases from J, the gap between germline ends came to 12 bases. The CDR3 has 15 amino acids. A word on this clone: Its specificity is unknown.

Overall study results and limits: CD4+ and CD8+ T cells in blood underwent clonal expansion by week 6 at 0.1 to 3.0 mg/kg. Several nonresponders also turned out to have low normalized T-cell clonal expansion. CD8+ T cells (on average) carried more expanded clones than CD4+ T cells.

The clonotype was recovered from an adult with an advanced solid tumor such as melanoma, head and neck, liver or kidney cancer. This chain joins TRBV6-4 and TRBJ1-5; D not resolved. The material was CD4+ or CD8+ T cells sorted from blood, obtained in a trial of the OX40 agonist ivuxolimab. For the CDR3, the DNA is TGTGCCAGCAGACCAACAGAAAATAGCAATCAGCCCCAGCATTTT. This encodes CASRPTENSNQPQHF.